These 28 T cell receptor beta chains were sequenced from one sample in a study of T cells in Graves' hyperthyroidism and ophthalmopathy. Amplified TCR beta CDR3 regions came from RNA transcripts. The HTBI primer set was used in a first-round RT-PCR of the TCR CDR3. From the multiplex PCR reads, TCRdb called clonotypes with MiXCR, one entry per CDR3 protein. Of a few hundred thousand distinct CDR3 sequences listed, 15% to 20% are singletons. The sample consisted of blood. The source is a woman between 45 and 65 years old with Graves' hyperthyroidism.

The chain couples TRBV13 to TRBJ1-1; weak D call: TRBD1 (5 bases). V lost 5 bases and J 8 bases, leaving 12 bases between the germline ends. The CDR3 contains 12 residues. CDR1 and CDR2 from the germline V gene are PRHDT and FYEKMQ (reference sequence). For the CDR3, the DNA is TGTGCCAGCAGCCGAGGGACCCTCGAAGCTTTCTTT. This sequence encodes CASSRGTLEAFF.

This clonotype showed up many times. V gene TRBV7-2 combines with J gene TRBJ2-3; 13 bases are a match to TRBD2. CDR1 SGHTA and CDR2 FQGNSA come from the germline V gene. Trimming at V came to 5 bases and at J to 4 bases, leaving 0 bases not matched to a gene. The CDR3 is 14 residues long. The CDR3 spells CASSGTSGADTQYF. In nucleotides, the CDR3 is TGTGCCAGCAGCGGGACTAGCGGGGCAGATACGCAGTATTTT. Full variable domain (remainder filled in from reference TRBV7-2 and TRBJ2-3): GAGVSQSPSNKVTEKGKDVELRCDPISGHTALYWYRQSLGQGLEFLIYFQGNSAPDKSGLPSDRFSAERTGGSVSTLTIQRTQQEDSAVYLCASSGTSGADTQYFGPGTRLTVL.

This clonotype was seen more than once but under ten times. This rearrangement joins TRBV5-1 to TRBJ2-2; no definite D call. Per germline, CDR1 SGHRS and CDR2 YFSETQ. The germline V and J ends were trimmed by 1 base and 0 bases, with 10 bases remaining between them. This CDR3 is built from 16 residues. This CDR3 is CASSLSGYANTGELFF. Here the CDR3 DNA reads TGCGCCAGCAGCTTGTCAGGATACGCGAACACCGGGGAGCTGTTTTTT.

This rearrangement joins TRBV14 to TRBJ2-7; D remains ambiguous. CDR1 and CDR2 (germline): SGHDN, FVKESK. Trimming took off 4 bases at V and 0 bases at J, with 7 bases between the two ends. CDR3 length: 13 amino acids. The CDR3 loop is CASSPNPSYEQYF. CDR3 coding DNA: TGTGCCAGCAGCCCCAATCCCTCCTACGAGCAGTACTTC.

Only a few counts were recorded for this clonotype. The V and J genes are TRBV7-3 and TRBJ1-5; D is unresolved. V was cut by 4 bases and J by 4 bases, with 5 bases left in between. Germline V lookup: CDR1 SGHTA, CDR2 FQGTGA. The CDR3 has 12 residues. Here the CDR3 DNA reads TGTGCCAGCAGCTGGCCTAATCAGCCCCAGCATTTT. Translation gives CASSWPNQPQHF.

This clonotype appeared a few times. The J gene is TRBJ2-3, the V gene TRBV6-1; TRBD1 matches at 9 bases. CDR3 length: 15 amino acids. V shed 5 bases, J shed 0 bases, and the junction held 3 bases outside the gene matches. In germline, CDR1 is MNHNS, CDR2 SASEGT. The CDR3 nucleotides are TGTGCCAGCAGTTTCGACAGGGGGAGCACAGATACGCAGTATTTT. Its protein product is CASSFDRGSTDTQYF.

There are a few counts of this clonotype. The CDR3 protein is CASSLRAAGANVLTF. CDR3 DNA sequence: TGTGCCAGCAGCTTAAGAGCGGCTGGGGCCAACGTCCTGACTTTC. V and J are TRBV7-9 and TRBJ2-6, with D tentatively TRBD2 (5 bases). CDR1 is SEHNR and CDR2 is FQNEAQ in the germline V gene (reference sequence). This CDR3 is built from 15 residues. V shed 2 bases and J shed 2 bases, with 7 bases lying between them. The full variable domain, completed using reference TRBV7-9 and TRBJ2-6, is DTGVSQNPRHKITKRGQNVTFRCDPISEHNRLYWYRQTLGQGPEFLTYFQNEAQLEKSRLLSDRFSAERPKGSFSTLEIQRTEQGDSAMYLCASSLRAAGANVLTFGAGSRLTVL.

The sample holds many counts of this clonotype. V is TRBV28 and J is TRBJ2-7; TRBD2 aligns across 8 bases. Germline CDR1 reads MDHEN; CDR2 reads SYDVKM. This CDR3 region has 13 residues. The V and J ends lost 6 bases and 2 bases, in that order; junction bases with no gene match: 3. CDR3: CASRTSATYEQYF. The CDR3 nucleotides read TGTGCCAGCAGGACTAGCGCCACCTACGAGCAGTACTTC. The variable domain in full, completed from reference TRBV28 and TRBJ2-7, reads DVKVTQSSRYLVKRTGEKVFLECVQDMDHENMFWYRQDPGLGLRLIYFSYDVKMKEKGDIPEGYSVSREKKERFSLILESASTNQTSMYLCASRTSATYEQYFGPGTRLTVT.

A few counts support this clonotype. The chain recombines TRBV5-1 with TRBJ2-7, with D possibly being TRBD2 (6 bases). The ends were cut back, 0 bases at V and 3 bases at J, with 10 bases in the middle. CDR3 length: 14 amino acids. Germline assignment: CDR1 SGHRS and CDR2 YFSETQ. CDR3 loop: CASSLAGGVYEQYF. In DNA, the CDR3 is TGCGCCAGCAGCTTGGCCGGAGGGGTCTACGAGCAGTACTTC.

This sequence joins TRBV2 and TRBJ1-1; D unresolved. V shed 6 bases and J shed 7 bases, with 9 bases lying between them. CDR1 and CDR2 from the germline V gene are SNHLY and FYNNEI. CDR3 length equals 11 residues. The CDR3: CASSGRSEAFF. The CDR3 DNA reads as TGTGCCAGCAGCGGGAGGAGTGAAGCTTTCTTT.

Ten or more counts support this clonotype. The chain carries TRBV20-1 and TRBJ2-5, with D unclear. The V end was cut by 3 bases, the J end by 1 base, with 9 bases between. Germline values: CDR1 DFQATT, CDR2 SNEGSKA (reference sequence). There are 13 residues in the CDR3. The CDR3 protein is CSASNSPQETQYF. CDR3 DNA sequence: TGCAGTGCTAGCAACAGCCCCCAAGAGACCCAGTACTTC.

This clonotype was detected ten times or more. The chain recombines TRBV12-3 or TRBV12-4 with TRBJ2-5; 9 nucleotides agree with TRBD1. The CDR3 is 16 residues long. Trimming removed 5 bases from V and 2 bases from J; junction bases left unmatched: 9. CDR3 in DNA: TGTGCCAGCAGTCCCGGTCCAGGACAGGGGCAAGAGACCCAGTACTTC. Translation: CASSPGPGQGQETQYF.

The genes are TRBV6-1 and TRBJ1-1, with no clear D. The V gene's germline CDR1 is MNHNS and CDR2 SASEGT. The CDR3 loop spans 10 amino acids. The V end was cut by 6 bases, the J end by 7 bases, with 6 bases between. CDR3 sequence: CASREGEAFF. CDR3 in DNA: TGTGCCAGCAGAGAGGGTGAAGCTTTCTTT.

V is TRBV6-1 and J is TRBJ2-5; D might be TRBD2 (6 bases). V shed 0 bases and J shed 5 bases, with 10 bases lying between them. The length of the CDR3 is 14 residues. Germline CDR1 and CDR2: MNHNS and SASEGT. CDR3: CASSEAGLGETQYF. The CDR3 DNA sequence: TGTGCCAGCAGTGAAGCGGGACTTGGGGAGACCCAGTACTTC.

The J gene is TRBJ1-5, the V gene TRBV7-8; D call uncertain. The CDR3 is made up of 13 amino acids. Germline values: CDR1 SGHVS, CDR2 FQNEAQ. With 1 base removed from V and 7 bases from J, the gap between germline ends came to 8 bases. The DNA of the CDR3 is TGTGCCAGCAGCTTAGAAGCATTCCAGCCCCAGCATTTT. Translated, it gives CASSLEAFQPQHF. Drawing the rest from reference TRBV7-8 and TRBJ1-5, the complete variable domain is GAGVSQSPRYKVAKRGQDVALRCDPISGHVSLFWYQQALGQGPEFLTYFQNEAQLDKSGLPSDRFFAERPEGSVSTLKIQRTQQEDSAVYLCASSLEAFQPQHFGDGTRLSIL.

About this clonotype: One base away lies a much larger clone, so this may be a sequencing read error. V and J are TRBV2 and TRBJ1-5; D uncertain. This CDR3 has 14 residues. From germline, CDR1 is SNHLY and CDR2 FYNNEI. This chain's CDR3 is CASSREYSNQLQHF. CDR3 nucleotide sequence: TGTGCCAGCAGCCGGGAGTATAGCAATCAGCTCCAGCATTTT. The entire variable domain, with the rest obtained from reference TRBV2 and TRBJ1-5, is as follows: EPEVTQTPSHQVTQMGQEVILRCVPISNHLYFYWYRQILGQKVEFLVSFYNNEISEKSEIFDDQFSVERPDGSNFTLKIRSTKLEDSAMYFCASSREYSNQLQHFGDGTRLSIL.

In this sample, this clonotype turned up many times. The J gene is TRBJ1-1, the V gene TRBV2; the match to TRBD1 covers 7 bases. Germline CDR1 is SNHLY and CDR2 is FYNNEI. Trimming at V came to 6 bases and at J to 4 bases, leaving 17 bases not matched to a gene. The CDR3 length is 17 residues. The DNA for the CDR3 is TGTGCCAGCAGATTGGGACAGATCCTCTCCGGCGGCACTGAAGCTTTCTTT. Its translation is CASRLGQILSGGTEAFF.

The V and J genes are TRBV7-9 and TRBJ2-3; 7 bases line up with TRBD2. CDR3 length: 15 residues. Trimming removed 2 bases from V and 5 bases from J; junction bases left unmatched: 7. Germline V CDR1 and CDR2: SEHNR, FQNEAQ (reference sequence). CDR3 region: CASSLPREGIDTQYF. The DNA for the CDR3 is TGTGCCAGCAGCTTACCCAGGGAGGGAATAGATACGCAGTATTTT.

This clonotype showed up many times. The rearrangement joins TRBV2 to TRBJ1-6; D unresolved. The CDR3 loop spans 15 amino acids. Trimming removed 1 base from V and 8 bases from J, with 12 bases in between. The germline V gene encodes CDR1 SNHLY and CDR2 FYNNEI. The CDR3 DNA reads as TGTGCCAGCAGTGAAGACACGGCCGGAGATTCACCCCTCCACTTT. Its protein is CASSEDTAGDSPLHF.

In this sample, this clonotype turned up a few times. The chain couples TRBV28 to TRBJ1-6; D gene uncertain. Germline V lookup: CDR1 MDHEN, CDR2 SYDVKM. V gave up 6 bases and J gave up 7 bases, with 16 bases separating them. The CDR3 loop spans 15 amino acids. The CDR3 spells CASRRGGQANSPLHF. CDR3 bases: TGTGCCAGCAGGAGAGGAGGGCAGGCCAATTCACCCCTCCACTTT.

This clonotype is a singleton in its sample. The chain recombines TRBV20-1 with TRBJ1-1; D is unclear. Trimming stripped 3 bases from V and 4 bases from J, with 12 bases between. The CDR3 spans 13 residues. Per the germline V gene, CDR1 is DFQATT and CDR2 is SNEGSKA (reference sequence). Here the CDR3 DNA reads TGCAGTGCTAGGGAATACCCGACCACTGAAGCTTTCTTT. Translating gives CSAREYPTTEAFF.

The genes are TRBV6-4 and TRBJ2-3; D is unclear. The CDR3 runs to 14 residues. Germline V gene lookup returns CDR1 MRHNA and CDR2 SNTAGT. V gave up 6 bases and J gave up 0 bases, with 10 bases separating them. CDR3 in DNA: TGTGCCAGCAGGAGGACCTCTAGCACAGATACGCAGTATTTT. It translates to CASRRTSSTDTQYF.

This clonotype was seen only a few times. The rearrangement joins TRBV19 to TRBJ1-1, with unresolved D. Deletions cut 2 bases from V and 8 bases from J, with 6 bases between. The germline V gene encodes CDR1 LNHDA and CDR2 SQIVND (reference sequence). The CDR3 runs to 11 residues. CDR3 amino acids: CASSITEEAFF. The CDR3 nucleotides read TGTGCCAGTAGTATAACAGAGGAAGCTTTCTTT.

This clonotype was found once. The CDR3 sequence: CSAGQGANEQYF. CDR3 nucleotides: TGCAGCGCAGGACAGGGGGCCAACGAGCAGTACTTC. The chain carries TRBV29-1 and TRBJ2-7; 11 bases map to TRBD1. CDR1 and CDR2 (germline): SQVTM, ANQGSEA. The CDR3 is made up of 12 amino acids. V dropped 7 bases and J dropped 5; count of bases not matched to a gene: 4.

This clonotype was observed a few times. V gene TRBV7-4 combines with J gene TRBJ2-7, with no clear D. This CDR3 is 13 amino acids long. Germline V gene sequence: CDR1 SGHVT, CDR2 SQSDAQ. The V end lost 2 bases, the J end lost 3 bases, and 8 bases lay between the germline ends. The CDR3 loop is CASSLSLRYEQYV. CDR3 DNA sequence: TGTGCCAGCAGCTTATCTCTGCGCTACGAGCAGTACGTC.

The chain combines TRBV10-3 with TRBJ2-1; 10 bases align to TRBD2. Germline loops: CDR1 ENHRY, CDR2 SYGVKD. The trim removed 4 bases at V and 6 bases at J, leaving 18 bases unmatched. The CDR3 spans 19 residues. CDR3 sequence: CAISGNPLAGKLLGNEQFF. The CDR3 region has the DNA TGTGCCATCAGTGGAAACCCACTAGCGGGAAAACTCCTTGGCAATGAGCAGTTCTTC.

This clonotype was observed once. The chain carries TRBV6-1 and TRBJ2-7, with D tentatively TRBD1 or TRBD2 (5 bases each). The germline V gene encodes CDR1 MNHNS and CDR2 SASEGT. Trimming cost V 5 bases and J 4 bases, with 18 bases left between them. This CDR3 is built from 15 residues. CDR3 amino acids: CASSPTRGQTYEQYV. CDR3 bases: TGTGCCAGCAGTCCCACTAGGGGCCAAACTTACGAGCAGTACGTC.

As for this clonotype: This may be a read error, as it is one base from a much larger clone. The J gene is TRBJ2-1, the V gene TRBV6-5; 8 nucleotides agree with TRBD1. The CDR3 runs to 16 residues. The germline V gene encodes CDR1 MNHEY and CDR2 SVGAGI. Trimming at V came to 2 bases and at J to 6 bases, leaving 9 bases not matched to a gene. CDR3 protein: CASSYRSGTGLNEQFF. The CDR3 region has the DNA TGTGCCAGCAGTTACAGGTCGGGGACAGGCCTCAATGAGCAGTTCTTC.